This is a list of T cell receptor beta chains from one sample in a study of human T cells and chemical hapten exposure. TCRdb redid the calling of the RACE reads with MiXCR, one entry per CDR3 protein. Here the sample spans around 47,000 distinct CDR3 sequences, 3.7% being singletons. The sequenced sample was whole blood. The receptors here all came from a human donor in good health. Some clones in this sample may be carry-over from other donors' samples. Both conserved end residues are part of each CDR3. D genes are given only for firm matches. Expanded clones are given a class, and other clones once, few, many or no size at all.

>TRBJ2-7|many|TRBV6-6|TRBD1
TGTGCCAGCACCGGACAGGGACCCAGCTACGAGCAGTACTTC
CASTGQGPSYEQYF
>TRBJ2-2|many|TRBV20-1|TRBD1
TGCAGTGCCGTAGCTCCGACAGGGGGCCCCGGGGAGCTGTTTTTT
CSAVAPTGGPGELFF
>TRBJ1-1|many|TRBV15|.
TGTGCCACCAGCAGAGGGGGGATGCTGAACACTGAAGCTTTCTTT
CATSRGGMLNTEAFF
>TRBJ1-3|few|TRBV15|.
TGTGCCACCAGCATCGGGACAAGCTCTGGAAACACCATATATTTT
CATSIGTSSGNTIYF
>TRBJ1-4|many|TRBV28|.
TGTGCCAGCAGTTTTCCGGGAGTGGCAACTAATGAAAAACTGTTTTTT
CASSFPGVATNEKLFF
>TRBJ2-4|few|TRBV7-9|.
TGTGCCAGCAGCTTAGAATCCGCTAGGCGGGAAAACATTCAGTACTTC
CASSLESARRENIQYF
>TRBJ2-1|many|TRBV28|.
TGTGCCAGCAGCCCCTACCACTTGCGGGAGCAGTTCTTC
CASSPYHLREQFF
>TRBJ1-1|many|TRBV9|.
TGTGCCAGCAGCGTAGACTGGTCCACTGAAGCTTTCTTT
CASSVDWSTEAFF
>TRBJ2-4|many|TRBV12-3/TRBV12-4|TRBD1
TGTGCCAGCAGTCCAACCGGGACAGGGGTAAACATTCAGTACTTC
CASSPTGTGVNIQYF
>TRBJ2-7|many|TRBV29-1|TRBD1
TGCAGCGGTCGACAGGGGTACGAGCAGTACTTC
CSGRQGYEQYF
>TRBJ1-2|.|TRBV28|.
TGTGCCAGCACCCTGGGACCTCTTGGCTATGGCTACACCTTC
CASTLGPLGYGYTF
>TRBJ2-5|many|TRBV7-9|.
TGTGCCAGCAGCCGGCAATTTACCACCGAGACCCAGTACTTC
CASSRQFTTETQYF
>TRBJ1-2|many|TRBV20-1|.
TGCAGTGCTAGAGATATGGCAGCTGAGAACTATGGCTACACCTTC
CSARDMAAENYGYTF
>TRBJ2-1|few|TRBV11-3|.
TGTGCCAGCAGCTTAGAAGGGCCCAATGAGCAGTTCTTC
CASSLEGPNEQFF
>TRBJ1-6|many|TRBV20-1|.
TGCAGTGGGGAGGGAAAACCCAATTCACCCCTCCACTTT
CSGEGKPNSPLHF
>TRBJ1-5|few|TRBV10-2|.
TGCGCCAGCAGGGACCACGGGGGCTACAATCAGCCCCAGCATTTT
CASRDHGGYNQPQHF
>TRBJ1-1|many|TRBV6-6|.
TGTGCCAGCAGTTACTCGAAGGGGTTCGTCACTGAAGCTTTCTTT
CASSYSKGFVTEAFF
>TRBJ2-7|many|TRBV5-6|TRBD2
TGTGCCAGCAGCACTTGGACTAGCGGGAGGGCCAGGTACGAGCAGTACTTC
CASSTWTSGRARYEQYF